The rows below give T cell receptor beta chains drawn from one sample of a study of shared clonotypes between healthy human individuals. Method: immunoSEQ multiplex PCR; TCRdb's copy keeps in-frame clones and lacks some. The repertoire holds more than 900,000 clones, with 70% to 80% as singletons. The sequenced sample was memory CD4+ T cells from PBMCs. The source of these receptors is a man between 18 and 35 years old in good health. Some clones in this sample may be carry-over from other donors' samples. Each CDR3 is given with its conserved first and last residue. The D gene is left open where the match is weak. The size entry is marked missing in some rows and otherwise reads once, few, many or a size class.

d_call j_call v_call clone_size cdr3_nt cdr3_aa
NA TRBJ2-7 TRBV30 once TGTGCCTGGAGTGTAAAGGGTTGGGGCTCCTACGAGCAGTACTTC CAWSVKGWGSYEQYF
TRBD1 TRBJ1-5 TRBV28 NA TGTGTTTTACGGCACCTTGGACAGGCTAGCAATCAGCCCCAGCATTTT CVLRHLGQASNQPQHF
NA TRBJ1-2 TRBV28 NA TGTGCCAGCAGTTTAAAGCAGGGGAACTATGGCTACACCTTC CASSLKQGNYGYTF
NA TRBJ2-7 TRBV27 NA TGTGCCAGCAGTCTAATAGGGGGGGGACCTATCTACGAGCAGTACTTC CASSLIGGGPIYEQYF
NA TRBJ1-1 TRBV5-1 NA TGCGCCAGCAGCTTGGCCTATTCAGAACAGGGTACTGAAGCTTTCTTT CASSLAYSEQGTEAFF
NA TRBJ1-3 TRBV2 once TGTGCCAGCAGTGTTGGGCAGGGGACAAACACCATATATTTT CASSVGQGTNTIYF
NA TRBJ2-6 TRBV6-8 NA TGTGCCAGGACTGGGGCCAACGTCCTGACTTTC CARTGANVLTF
NA TRBJ2-5 TRBV6-5 NA TGTGCCAGCACCCTCCAAGAGACCCAGTACTTC CASTLQETQYF
NA TRBJ2-5 TRBV18 NA TGTGCCAGCTCACCACTCGCAGTGCAAGAGACCCAGTACTTC CASSPLAVQETQYF
NA TRBJ2-7 TRBV2 NA TGTGCCAGCAACCCCCACAGGGAAAGAGTGTACTTC CASNPHRERVYF
NA TRBJ2-6 TRBV7-3 few TGTGCCAGCAGCCCCCCCGGAGGATCTGGGGCCAACGTCCTGACTTTC CASSPPGGSGANVLTF
NA TRBJ1-2 TRBV15 NA TGTGCCACCAGCAGAGATCGGCTAAACTATGGCTACACCTTC CATSRDRLNYGYTF
NA TRBJ2-7 TRBV5-1 NA TGCGCCAGCAGCTTGGACCCGGCAAGCTCCTACGAGCAGTACTTC CASSLDPASSYEQYF
TRBD2 TRBJ2-1 TRBV6-7 NA TGTGCCAGCAGTTACCCCTCGGGACTAGCGGGAGGGGGGCAGTTCTTC CASSYPSGLAGGGQFF
NA TRBJ1-3 TRBV4-2 NA TGTGCCAGCAGCCAAGATGTGGGGGCTGGAAACACCATATATTTT CASSQDVGAGNTIYF
TRBD2 TRBJ2-2 TRBV28 NA TGTGCCAGCAGCTGGACTAGCGGGAGGCCCCGAACGAACACCGGGGAGCTGTTTTTT CASSWTSGRPRTNTGELFF
NA TRBJ2-7 TRBV4-3 NA TGCGCCAGCAGCCAAGGGGCGGGTGGCAGGGGATTCTACGAGCAGTACTTC CASSQGAGGRGFYEQYF
NA TRBJ1-5 TRBV15 once TGTGCCACCAGCAGAGATATAGAGCGCAATCAGCCCCAGCATTTT CATSRDIERNQPQHF
TRBD1 TRBJ1-1 TRBV18 NA TGTGCCAGCTCACGGGGACAGGGGGATACTGAAGCTTTCTTT CASSRGQGDTEAFF
NA TRBJ2-7 TRBV10-3 NA TGTGCCATCAGTGAGATTAGGGTGGGAGGAGCCGAGCAGTACTTC CAISEIRVGGAEQYF
TRBD2 TRBJ2-3 TRBV5-6 once TGTGCCAGCAGCTCCGGACTAGCGGGAGATACGCAGTATTTT CASSSGLAGDTQYF
TRBD1 TRBJ2-5 TRBV28 once TGTGCCAGCAGTTTACTTGGTGACAGGGGGGAGACCCAGTACTTC CASSLLGDRGETQYF
NA TRBJ2-3 TRBV28 NA TGTGCCAGCAGTTTACAAGGGGTTCCAGATACGCAGTATTTT CASSLQGVPDTQYF
NA TRBJ2-2 TRBV10-3 NA TGTGCCATCGGAGCGGGTCTTTTGAACACCGGGGAGCTGTTTTTT CAIGAGLLNTGELFF
NA TRBJ1-1 TRBV7-2 once TGTGCCAGCAGCCCCATGGGGACCCGAAGCTCATTCACTGAAGCTTTCTTT CASSPMGTRSSFTEAFF
NA TRBJ1-5 TRBV6-6 NA TGTGCCAGCAGGGGCCACCCCAGCAATCAGCCCCAGCATTTT CASRGHPSNQPQHF
NA TRBJ2-4 TRBV11-2 once TGTGCCAGCAGTACCCCGGTGGCCAAAAACATTCAGTACTTC CASSTPVAKNIQYF
TRBD2 TRBJ2-1 TRBV6-4 NA TGTGCCAGCAGTGCGCTAGCGGGAGGCTACAATGAGCAGTTCTTC CASSALAGGYNEQFF
TRBD1 TRBJ2-7 TRBV14 NA TGTGCCAGCAGCCGCCTCGGTACAGGGGTTTACGAGCAGTACTTC CASSRLGTGVYEQYF
TRBD1 TRBJ1-1 TRBV19 once TGTGCCAGTAGTATGACAGGGGGCGCAACTGAAGCTTTCTTT CASSMTGGATEAFF
TRBD1 TRBJ1-2 TRBV19 NA TGTGCCAGTAGCAGACAGGGATATGGCTACACCTTC CASSRQGYGYTF